Here is one T cell receptor (beta chain) with its context. This CDR3 comprises 13 residues. V lost 0 bases and J lost 6, with 9 bases in between. Germline V gene data show CDR1 as SGHNT and CDR2 as YENEEA. This sample was taken from a study of T cell changes during pregnancy in multiple sclerosis. Data came from immunoSEQ multiplex PCR; TCRdb stores just in-frame clones and leaves some out. There are about 26,000 clones in the sample; 89% occur only once, and over 15% lies in the top ten. The chain combines TRBV11-3 with TRBJ2-7; no clear D gene. This clonotype was obtained from a female donor with multiple sclerosis, enrolled in a pregnancy study. The source material was CD8+ T cells from peripheral blood mononuclear cells, sampled in the second trimester of pregnancy. The CDR3 is CASSLDSGSEQYF. The CDR3 nucleotides are TGTGCCAGCAGCTTAGATTCTGGTAGCGAGCAGTACTTC.